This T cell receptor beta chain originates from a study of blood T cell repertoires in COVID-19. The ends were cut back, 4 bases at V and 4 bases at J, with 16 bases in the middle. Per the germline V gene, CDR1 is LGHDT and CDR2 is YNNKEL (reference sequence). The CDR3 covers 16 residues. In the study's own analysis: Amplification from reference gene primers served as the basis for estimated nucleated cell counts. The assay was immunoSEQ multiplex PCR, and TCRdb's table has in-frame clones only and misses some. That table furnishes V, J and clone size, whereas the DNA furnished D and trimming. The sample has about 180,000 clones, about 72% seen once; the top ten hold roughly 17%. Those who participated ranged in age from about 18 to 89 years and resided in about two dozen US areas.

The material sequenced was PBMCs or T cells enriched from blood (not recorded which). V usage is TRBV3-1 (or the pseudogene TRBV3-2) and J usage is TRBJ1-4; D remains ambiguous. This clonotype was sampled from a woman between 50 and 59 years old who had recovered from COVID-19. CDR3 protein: CASSPTSGSNNEKLFF. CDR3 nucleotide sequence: TGTGCCAGCAGCCCCACTTCGGGGTCGAATAATGAAAAACTGTTTTTT.